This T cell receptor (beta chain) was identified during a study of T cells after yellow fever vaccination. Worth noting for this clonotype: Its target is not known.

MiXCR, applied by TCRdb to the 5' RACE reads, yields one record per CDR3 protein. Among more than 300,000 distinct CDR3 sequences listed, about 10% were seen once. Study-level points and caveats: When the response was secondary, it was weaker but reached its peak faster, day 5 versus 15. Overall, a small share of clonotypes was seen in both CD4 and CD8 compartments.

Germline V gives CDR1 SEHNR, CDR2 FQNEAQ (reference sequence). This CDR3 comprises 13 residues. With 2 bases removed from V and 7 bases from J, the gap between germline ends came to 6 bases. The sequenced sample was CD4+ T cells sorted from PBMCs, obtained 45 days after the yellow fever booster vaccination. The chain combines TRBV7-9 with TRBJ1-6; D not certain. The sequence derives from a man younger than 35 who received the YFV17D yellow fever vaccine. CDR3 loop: CASSLTLNSPLHF. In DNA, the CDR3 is TGTGCCAGCAGCTTAACCCTAAATTCACCCCTCCACTTT.